This TCR beta chain emerged from a study of cytomegalovirus exposure and HLA in healthy donors. Germline V gene data show CDR1 as MDHEN and CDR2 as SYDVKM. The CDR3 is made up of 15 amino acids. V gave up 5 bases and J gave up 9 bases; unmatched junction bases: 11. Details on this clone: Its antigen is not identified.

PCR was performed using 60 Vbeta and 13 Jbeta primers. Sequencing was performed with immunoSEQ multiplex PCR; in TCRdb, only in-frame clones are kept and a portion is missing. Of approximately 150,000 clones in the sample, roughly 76% were seen once. Overall study findings and caveats: In a later analysis, donors in an Asian-associated ancestry cluster reportedly had fewer N-insertions in productive TCRs than the cohort mean. A later analysis showed TCR association rates differing by HLA locus, peaking at DRB1 and lowest at HLA-C. Reports showed the classifier diagnosing cytomegalovirus status with high specificity and sensitivity.

The TCR comes from a woman between 18 and 29 years old in good health and CMV-seropositive. The sample comprised PBMCs. The V call is TRBV28, the J call TRBJ2-4; 9 bases fit TRBD2. The CDR3 DNA follows: TGTGCCAGCAGTAACTCTGCGGGGGGGCCCCCCATTCAGTACTTC. It yields the protein CASSNSAGGPPIQYF. Based on the CDR3 plus reference TRBV28 and TRBJ2-4, the full variable domain is DVKVTQSSRYLVKRTGEKVFLECVQDMDHENMFWYRQDPGLGLRLIYFSYDVKMKEKGDIPEGYSVSREKKERFSLILESASTNQTSMYLCASSNSAGGPPIQYFGAGTRLSVL.